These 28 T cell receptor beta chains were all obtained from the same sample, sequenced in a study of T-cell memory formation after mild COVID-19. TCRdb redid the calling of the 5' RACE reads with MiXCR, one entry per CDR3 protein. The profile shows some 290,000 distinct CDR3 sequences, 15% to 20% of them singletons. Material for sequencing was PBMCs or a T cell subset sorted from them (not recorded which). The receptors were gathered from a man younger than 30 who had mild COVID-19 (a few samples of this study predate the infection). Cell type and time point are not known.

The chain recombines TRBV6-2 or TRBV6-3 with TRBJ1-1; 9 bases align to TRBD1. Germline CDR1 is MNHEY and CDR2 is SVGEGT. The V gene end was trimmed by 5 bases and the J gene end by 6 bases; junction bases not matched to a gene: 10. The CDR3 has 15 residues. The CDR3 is CASSPVRQGVSEAFF. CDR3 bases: TGTGCCAGCAGTCCGGTCCGACAGGGGGTCTCTGAAGCTTTCTTT.

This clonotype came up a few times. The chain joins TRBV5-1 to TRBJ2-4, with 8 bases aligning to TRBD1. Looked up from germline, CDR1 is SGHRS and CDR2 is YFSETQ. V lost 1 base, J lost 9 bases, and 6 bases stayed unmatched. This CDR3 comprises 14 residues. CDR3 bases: TGCGCCAGCAGCTTGTATACAGGGACAGGCATTCAGTACTTC. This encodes CASSLYTGTGIQYF.

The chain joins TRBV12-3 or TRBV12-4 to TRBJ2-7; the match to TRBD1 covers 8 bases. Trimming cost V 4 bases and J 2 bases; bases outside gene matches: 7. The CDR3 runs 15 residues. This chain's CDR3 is CASSSYGTGAYEQYF. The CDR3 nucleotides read TGTGCCAGCAGTTCGTACGGGACAGGAGCCTACGAGCAGTACTTC.

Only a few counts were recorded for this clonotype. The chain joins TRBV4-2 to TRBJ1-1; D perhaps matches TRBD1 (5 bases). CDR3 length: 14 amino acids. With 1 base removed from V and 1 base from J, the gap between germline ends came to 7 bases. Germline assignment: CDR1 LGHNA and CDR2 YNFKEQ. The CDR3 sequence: CASSQVGQNTEAFF. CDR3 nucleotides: TGTGCCAGCAGCCAAGTAGGACAGAACACTGAAGCTTTCTTT.

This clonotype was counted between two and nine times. DNA of the CDR3: TGTGCCAGCAGCTTAGGCCCGGGGAACGCGTACGAGCAGTACGTC. This encodes CASSLGPGNAYEQYV. The chain combines TRBV5-5 with TRBJ2-7, with a possible D match to TRBD2 (5 bases). The CDR3 is made up of 15 amino acids. Trimming took 2 bases from V and 4 from J, leaving 16 bases between them. The germline gives CDR1 SGHKS, CDR2 YYEKEE (reference sequence).

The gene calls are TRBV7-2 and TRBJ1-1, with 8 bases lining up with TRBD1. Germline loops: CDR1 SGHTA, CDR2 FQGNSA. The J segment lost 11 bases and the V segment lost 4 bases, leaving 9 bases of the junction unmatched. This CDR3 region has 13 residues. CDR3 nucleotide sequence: TGTGCCAGCAGCTCCGCGACAGGGGTGGGCGCTTTCTTT. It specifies CASSSATGVGAFF.

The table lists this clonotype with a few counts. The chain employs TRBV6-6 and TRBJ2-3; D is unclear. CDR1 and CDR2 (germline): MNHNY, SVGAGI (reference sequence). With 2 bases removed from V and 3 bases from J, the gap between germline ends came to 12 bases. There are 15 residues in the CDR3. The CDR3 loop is CASSYAQRATDTQYF. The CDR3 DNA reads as TGTGCCAGCAGTTACGCACAGCGAGCGACAGATACGCAGTATTTT.

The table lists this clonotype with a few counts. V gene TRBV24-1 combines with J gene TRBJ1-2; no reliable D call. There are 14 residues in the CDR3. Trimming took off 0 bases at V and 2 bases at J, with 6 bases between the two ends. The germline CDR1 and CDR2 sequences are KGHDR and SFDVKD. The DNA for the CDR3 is TGTGCCACCAGTGATTTGATCCGAAACTATGGCTACACCTTC. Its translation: CATSDLIRNYGYTF.

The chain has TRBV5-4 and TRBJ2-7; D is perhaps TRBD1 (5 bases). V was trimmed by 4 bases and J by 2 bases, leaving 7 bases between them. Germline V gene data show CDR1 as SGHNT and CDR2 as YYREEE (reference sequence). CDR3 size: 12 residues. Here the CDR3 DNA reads TGTGCCAGCAGCATGGGGCCCTACGAGCAGTACGTC. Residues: CASSMGPYEQYV.

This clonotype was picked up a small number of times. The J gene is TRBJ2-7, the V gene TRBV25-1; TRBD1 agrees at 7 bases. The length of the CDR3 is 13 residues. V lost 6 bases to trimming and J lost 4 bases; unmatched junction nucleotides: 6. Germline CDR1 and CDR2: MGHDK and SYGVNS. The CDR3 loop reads CASRRDSDYEQYF. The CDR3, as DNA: TGTGCCAGCAGGAGGGACAGCGATTACGAGCAGTACTTC.

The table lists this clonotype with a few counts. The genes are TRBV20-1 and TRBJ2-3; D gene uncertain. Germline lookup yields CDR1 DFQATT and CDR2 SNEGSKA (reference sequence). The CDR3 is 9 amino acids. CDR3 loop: CRPENTQYF. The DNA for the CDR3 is TGCCGTCCCGAGAATACGCAGTATTTT.

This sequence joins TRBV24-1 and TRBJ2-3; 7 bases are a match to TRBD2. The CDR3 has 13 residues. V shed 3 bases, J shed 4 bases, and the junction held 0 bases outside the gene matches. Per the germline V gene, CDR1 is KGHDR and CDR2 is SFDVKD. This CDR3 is CATSDSGADTQYF. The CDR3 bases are TGTGCCACCAGTGATAGCGGGGCAGATACGCAGTATTTT.

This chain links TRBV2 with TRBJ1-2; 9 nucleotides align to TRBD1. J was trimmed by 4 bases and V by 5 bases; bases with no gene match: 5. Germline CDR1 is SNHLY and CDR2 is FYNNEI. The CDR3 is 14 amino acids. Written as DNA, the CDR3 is TGTGCCAGCAGTACCGGGACAGGGACCTATGGCTACACCTTC. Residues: CASSTGTGTYGYTF.

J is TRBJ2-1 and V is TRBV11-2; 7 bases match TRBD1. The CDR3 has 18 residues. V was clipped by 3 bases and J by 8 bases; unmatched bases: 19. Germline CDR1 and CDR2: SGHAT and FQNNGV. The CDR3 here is CASSFFVDVPGQLDEQFF. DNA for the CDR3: TGTGCCAGCAGCTTTTTTGTCGATGTTCCGGGACAGTTAGATGAGCAGTTCTTC. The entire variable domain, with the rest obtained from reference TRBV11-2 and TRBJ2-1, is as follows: EAGVAQSPRYKIIEKRQSVAFWCNPISGHATLYWYQQILGQGPKLLIQFQNNGVVDDSQLPKDRFSAERLKGVDSTLKIQPAKLEDSAVYLCASSFFVDVPGQLDEQFFGPGTRLTVL.

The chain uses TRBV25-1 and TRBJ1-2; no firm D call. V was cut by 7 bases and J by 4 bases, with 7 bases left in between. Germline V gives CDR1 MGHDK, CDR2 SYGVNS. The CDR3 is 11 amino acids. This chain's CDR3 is CASNRGYGYTF. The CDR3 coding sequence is TGTGCCAGCAACAGAGGCTATGGCTACACCTTC.

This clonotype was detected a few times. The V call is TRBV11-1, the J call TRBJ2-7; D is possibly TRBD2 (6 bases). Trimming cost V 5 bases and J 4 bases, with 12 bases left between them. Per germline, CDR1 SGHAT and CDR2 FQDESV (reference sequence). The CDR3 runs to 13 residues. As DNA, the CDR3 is TGTGCCAGCAGCCGGGACTCCGGTTACGAGCAGTACGTC. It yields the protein CASSRDSGYEQYV.

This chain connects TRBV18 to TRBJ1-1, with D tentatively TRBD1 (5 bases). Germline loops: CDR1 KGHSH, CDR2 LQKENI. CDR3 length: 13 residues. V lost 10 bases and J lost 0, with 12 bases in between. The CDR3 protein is CATTDSMNTEAFF. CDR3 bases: TGTGCCACCACCGACAGCATGAACACTGAAGCTTTCTTT.

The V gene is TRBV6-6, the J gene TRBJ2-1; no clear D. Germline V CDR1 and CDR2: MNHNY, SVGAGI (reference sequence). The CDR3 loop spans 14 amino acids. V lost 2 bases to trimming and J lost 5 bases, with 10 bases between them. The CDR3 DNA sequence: TGTGCCAGCAGTTACCGAGACGTCAACAATGAGCAGTTCTTC. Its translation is CASSYRDVNNEQFF.

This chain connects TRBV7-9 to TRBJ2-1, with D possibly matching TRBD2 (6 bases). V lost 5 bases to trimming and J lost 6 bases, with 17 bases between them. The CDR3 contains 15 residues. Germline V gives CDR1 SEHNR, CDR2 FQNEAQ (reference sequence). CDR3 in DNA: TGTGCCAGCAGCCCCCCGGGACTGCAGGGCAATGAGCAGTTCTTC. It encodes CASSPPGLQGNEQFF.

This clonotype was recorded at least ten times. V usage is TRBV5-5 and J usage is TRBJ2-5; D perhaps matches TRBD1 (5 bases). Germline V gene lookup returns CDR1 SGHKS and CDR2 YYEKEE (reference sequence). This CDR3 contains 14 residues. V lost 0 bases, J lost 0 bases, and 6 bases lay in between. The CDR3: CASSLEGYQETQYF. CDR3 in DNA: TGTGCCAGCAGCTTGGAGGGGTACCAAGAGACCCAGTACTTC.

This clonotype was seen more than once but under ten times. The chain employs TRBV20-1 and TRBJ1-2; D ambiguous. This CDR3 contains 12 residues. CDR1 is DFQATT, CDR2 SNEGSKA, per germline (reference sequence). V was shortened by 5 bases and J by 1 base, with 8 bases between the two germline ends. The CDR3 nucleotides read TGCAGTGCTCGTCAGTTTAACTATGGCTACACCTTC. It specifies CSARQFNYGYTF.

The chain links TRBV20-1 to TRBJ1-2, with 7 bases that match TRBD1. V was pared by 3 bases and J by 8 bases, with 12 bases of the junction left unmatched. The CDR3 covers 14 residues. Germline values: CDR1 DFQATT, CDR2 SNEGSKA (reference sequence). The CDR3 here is CSAREVWDSKGYTF. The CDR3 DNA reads TGCAGTGCTAGGGAGGTATGGGACAGTAAGGGCTACACCTTC.

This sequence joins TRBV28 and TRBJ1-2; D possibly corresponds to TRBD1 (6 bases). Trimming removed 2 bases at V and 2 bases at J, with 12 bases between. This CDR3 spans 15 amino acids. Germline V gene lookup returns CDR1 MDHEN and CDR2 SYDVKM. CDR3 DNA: TGTGCCAGCAGTTTACGGGGGCCCCTGAACTATGGCTACACCTTC. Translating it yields CASSLRGPLNYGYTF.

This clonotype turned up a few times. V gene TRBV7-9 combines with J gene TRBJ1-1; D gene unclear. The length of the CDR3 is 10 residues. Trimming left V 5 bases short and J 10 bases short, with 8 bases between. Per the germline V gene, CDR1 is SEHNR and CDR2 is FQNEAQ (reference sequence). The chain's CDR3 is CASSTHRAFF. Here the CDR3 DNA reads TGTGCCAGCAGCACCCACAGAGCTTTCTTT.

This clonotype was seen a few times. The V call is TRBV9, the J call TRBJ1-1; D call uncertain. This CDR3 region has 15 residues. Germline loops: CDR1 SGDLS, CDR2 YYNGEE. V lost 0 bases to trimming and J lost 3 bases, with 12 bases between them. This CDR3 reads CASSVEGGIYTEAFF. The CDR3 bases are TGTGCCAGCAGCGTAGAGGGCGGAATATACACTGAAGCTTTCTTT. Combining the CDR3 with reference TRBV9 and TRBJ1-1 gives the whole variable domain DSGVTQTPKHLITATGQRVTLRCSPRSGDLSVYWYQQSLDQGLQFLIQYYNGEERAKGNILERFSAQQFPDLHSELNLSSLELGDSALYFCASSVEGGIYTEAFFGQGTRLTVV.

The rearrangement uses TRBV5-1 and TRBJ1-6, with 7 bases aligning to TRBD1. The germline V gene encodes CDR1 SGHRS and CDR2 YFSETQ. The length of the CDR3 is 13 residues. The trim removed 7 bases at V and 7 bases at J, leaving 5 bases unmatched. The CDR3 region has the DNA TGCGCCAGCGGCGGGACAGTCAATTCACCCCTCCACTTT. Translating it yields CASGGTVNSPLHF.

The CDR3 nucleotides read TGTGCCAGCAGTTTTGAGCAAGCCGATACGCAGTATTTT. This codes for CASSFEQADTQYF. The chain carries TRBV12-3 or TRBV12-4 and TRBJ2-3; D is unresolved. The length of the CDR3 is 13 residues. The V and J ends lost 3 bases and 6 bases respectively, with 10 bases between them.

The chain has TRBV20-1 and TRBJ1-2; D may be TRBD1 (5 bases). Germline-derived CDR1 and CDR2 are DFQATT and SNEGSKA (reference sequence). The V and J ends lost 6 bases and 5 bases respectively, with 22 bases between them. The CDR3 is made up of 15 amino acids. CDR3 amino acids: CSATQAGRTPYGYTF. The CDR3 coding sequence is TGCAGTGCCACCCAAGCGGGCAGGACACCGTATGGCTACACCTTC.